The 2 T cell receptor beta chains below come from one sample, sequenced in a study of T cell responses to AZD1222 COVID-19 vaccine. The method was immunoSEQ multiplex PCR; TCRdb's version includes in-frame clones alone and lacks a portion of them. The sample records more than 70,000 clones, about 91% being singletons. The specimen was peripheral blood, collected 28 days after the second AZD1222 dose. The receptors were sampled from an adult who received the AZD1222 COVID-19 vaccine.

The genes are TRBV27 and TRBJ2-7; TRBD1 or TRBD2 may be the D gene (5 bases each). Germline-derived CDR1 and CDR2 are MNHEY and SMNVEV (reference sequence). The CDR3 has 14 residues. Trimming cost V 10 bases and J 2 bases, with 18 bases left between them. CDR3 in DNA: TGTGCCACCGCGAACGGGGCAGCAGCCTACGAGCAGTACTTC. This gives the protein CATANGAAAYEQYF.

The J gene is TRBJ1-4, the V gene TRBV29-1, with 8 positions matching TRBD1. The CDR3 has 15 amino acids. Germline V lookup: CDR1 SQVTM, CDR2 ANQGSEA. Losses at the gene ends were 4 bases for V and 4 bases for J; bases not matched to a gene: 8. CDR3 DNA sequence: TGCAGCGTTGGAGGGGTACAGGGGGGTAATGAAAAACTGTTTTTT. Amino acids: CSVGGVQGGNEKLFF.